What follows describes a single TCR beta chain. PCR involved 60 Vbeta and 13 Jbeta primers. Only in-frame clones appear in the TCRdb table, and some are missing; sequencing was by immunoSEQ multiplex PCR. The repertoire consists of under 200,000 clones, with 82% occurring once and the leading ten covering 1.5%. As for the donors, each was a healthy bone marrow donor. This CDR3 region has 13 residues. Germline V gives CDR1 GTSNPN, CDR2 SVGIG (reference sequence). The J segment lost 3 bases and the V segment lost 3 bases, leaving 2 bases of the junction unmatched. This entry is derived from a study of cytomegalovirus exposure and HLA in healthy donors.

The J gene is TRBJ1-1, the V gene TRBV30; 9 bases align to TRBD1. The origin of this receptor is a girl aged 5-17 years in good health and CMV-seropositive. The sequenced sample was PBMCs. CDR3 sequence reads: CAWRDRGDTEAFF. The CDR3 DNA is TGTGCCTGGAGAGACAGGGGGGACACTGAAGCTTTCTTT.